This is a list of T cell receptor beta chains from one sample in a study of human T cells and chemical hapten exposure. A single record per CDR3 protein comes from TCRdb applying MiXCR to the RACE reads. This sample carries around 120,000 distinct CDR3 sequences, 8% to 13% of them seen once, and the ten largest clones take around 3.6%. The sequencing here drew on whole blood, taken in connection with sensitization to the hapten diphenylcyclopropenone (DPC). The receptor set was obtained from a woman aged 40 to 49 with alopecia areata. Some clones in this sample may be carry-over from other donors' samples. CDR3s include the opening cysteine and the closing phenylalanine or tryptophan. D genes are given only for firm matches. Rows give clone size only sometimes, using once, few, many, or a class for an expanded clone.

length | J | D | V | size | CDR3 | DNA
14 | TRBJ2-1 | NA | TRBV6-4 | many | CASSDSEGHNEQFF | TGTGCCAGCAGTGACTCCGAGGGACACAATGAGCAGTTCTTC
15 | TRBJ2-1 | NA | TRBV7-2 | many | CASSLAQMGRGEQFF | TGTGCCAGCAGCTTAGCCCAAATGGGGCGGGGTGAGCAGTTCTTC
15 | TRBJ1-6 | TRBD1 | TRBV3-1 | few | CASSPDREVDSPLHF | TGTGCCAGCAGCCCGGACAGGGAGGTGGATTCACCCCTCCACTTT
12 | TRBJ2-5 | NA | TRBV20-1 | few | CSARAAAGTQYF | TGCAGTGCTAGAGCGGCAGCTGGGACCCAGTACTTC
12 | TRBJ2-5 | NA | TRBV20-1 | NA | CSGKKGGETQYF | TGCAGTGGGAAAAAGGGGGGAGAGACCCAGTACTTC
13 | TRBJ2-1 | TRBD1 | TRBV6-2/TRBV6-3 | many | CASSPLGRGSLFF | TGTGCCAGCAGTCCCCTCGGCAGGGGGAGTCTGTTCTTC
15 | TRBJ2-7 | TRBD2 | TRBV5-5 | few | CASSLLAGAVYEQYF | TGTGCCAGCAGCTTGCTGGCGGGAGCGGTCTACGAGCAGTACTTC
18 | TRBJ2-1 | TRBD2 | TRBV4-3 | few | CASSQWTSGQPAENEQFF | TGCGCCAGCAGCCAATGGACTAGCGGACAGCCGGCTGAAAATGAGCAGTTCTTC
15 | TRBJ2-3 | TRBD2 | TRBV19 | few | CASRTSGSGTDTQYF | TGTGCCAGTAGAACTAGCGGGAGTGGCACAGATACGCAGTATTTT
13 | TRBJ2-1 | TRBD2 | TRBV29-1 | many | CSVAATGTSDEFF | TGCAGCGTTGCCGCAACCGGGACTAGCGATGAGTTCTTC
17 | TRBJ2-3 | TRBD2 | TRBV9 | many | CASSTPTSGGATDTQYF | TGTGCCAGCAGCACCCCTACTAGCGGGGGGGCCACAGATACGCAGTATTTT
16 | TRBJ2-7 | TRBD2 | TRBV7-9 | NA | CASSFTGTSGSYEQYF | TGTGCCAGCAGCTTTACCGGGACTAGCGGGAGTTACGAGCAGTACTTC
12 | TRBJ1-3 | NA | TRBV30 | NA | CAWSPLGSSIYF | TGTGCCTGGAGTCCCCTAGGCTCTTCCATATATTTT
13 | TRBJ2-1 | NA | TRBV20-1 | few | CSAPKDADNEQFF | TGCAGTGCCCCGAAGGATGCCGACAATGAGCAGTTCTTC
12 | TRBJ1-5 | NA | TRBV12-3/TRBV12-4 | many | CASSLGNQPQHF | TGTGCCAGCAGTTTAGGGAATCAGCCCCAGCATTTT
15 | TRBJ2-7 | NA | TRBV7-2 | many | CASSLAGGSSYEQYF | TGTGCCAGCAGCTTAGCAGGGGGGAGCTCCTACGAGCAGTACTTC
14 | TRBJ2-1 | NA | TRBV7-2 | NA | CASSYPLGGNEQFF | TGTGCCAGCAGCTACCCGCTAGGAGGCAATGAGCAGTTCTTC
13 | TRBJ2-5 | NA | TRBV5-4 | few | CASSLETYGTQYF | TGTGCCAGCAGCTTGGAGACATATGGGACCCAGTACTTC
13 | TRBJ2-3 | TRBD2 | TRBV18 | NA | CASSVLAGDTQYF | TGTGCCAGCTCGGTCCTAGCGGGAGACACGCAGTATTTT
14 | TRBJ2-1 | TRBD1 | TRBV19 | many | CASSSRQGRYEQFF | TGTGCCAGTAGTAGCAGACAGGGGAGATATGAGCAGTTCTTC
16 | TRBJ2-2 | TRBD2 | TRBV7-2 | few | CASSLGAGAQTGELFF | TGTGCCAGCAGCTTAGGGGCGGGAGCTCAGACCGGGGAGCTGTTTTTT
19 | TRBJ1-1 | NA | TRBV7-2 | NA | CASSLRTVAGRLVNTEAFF | TGTGCCAGCAGCTTAAGGACAGTGGCGGGGCGCTTAGTGAACACTGAAGCTTTCTTT
14 | TRBJ1-1 | NA | TRBV7-9 | many | CASTPPGSVTEAFF | TGTGCCAGCACCCCACCGGGCTCGGTTACTGAAGCTTTCTTT
14 | TRBJ2-1 | TRBD2 | TRBV9 | few | CASSVEPGGNEQFF | TGTGCCAGCAGCGTAGAACCGGGGGGCAATGAGCAGTTCTTC
17 | TRBJ2-3 | TRBD2 | TRBV12-3/TRBV12-4 | many | CASRLGTSGGAKDTQYF | TGTGCCAGCAGGCTCGGGACTAGCGGGGGGGCCAAGGATACGCAGTATTTT
17 | TRBJ2-6 | NA | TRBV27 | NA | CASGGHGMSSGANVLTF | TGTGCCAGCGGGGGACACGGCATGAGCTCTGGGGCCAACGTCCTGACTTTC
14 | TRBJ1-2 | NA | TRBV7-2 | NA | CASSLARQDYGYTF | TGTGCCAGCAGCTTAGCGCGGCAGGACTATGGCTACACCTTC
14 | TRBJ1-1 | TRBD1 | TRBV7-3 | NA | CASRSQGQGAEAFF | TGTGCCAGCAGGAGCCAGGGACAGGGGGCTGAAGCTTTCTTT
16 | TRBJ1-2 | TRBD1 | TRBV12-3/TRBV12-4 | many | CASSSPGQGVIYGYTF | TGTGCCAGCAGTTCCCCTGGACAGGGAGTGATTTATGGCTACACCTTC
14 | TRBJ1-5 | NA | TRBV28 | many | CASSQAGAGQPQHF | TGTGCCAGCAGCCAGGCGGGGGCAGGGCAGCCCCAGCATTTT
14 | TRBJ1-1 | NA | TRBV7-2 | NA | CASSFSTRNTEAFF | TGTGCCAGCAGCTTCTCGACCCGGAACACTGAAGCTTTCTTT
17 | TRBJ2-6 | NA | TRBV28 | NA | CASSLSGTLWGANVPTF | TGTGCCAGCAGTCTGTCCGGGACCCTTTGGGGGGCCAACGTCCCGACTTTC
16 | TRBJ2-5 | TRBD1 | TRBV3-1 | NA | CASSQDPGQGQETQYF | TGTGCCAGCAGCCAAGATCCGGGACAGGGACAAGAGACCCAGTACTTC
16 | TRBJ1-4 | TRBD1 | TRBV3-1 | few | CASSQGQGVANEKLFF | TGTGCCAGCAGCCAGGGACAGGGGGTCGCTAATGAAAAACTGTTTTTT
14 | TRBJ1-1 | NA | TRBV11-2 | many | CASSLAPKREAAFF | TGTGCCAGCAGCCTAGCCCCCAAACGGGAGGCAGCTTTCTTT
18 | TRBJ2-2 | NA | TRBV7-2 | few | CASSPHRFDGRNTGELFF | TGTGCCAGCAGCCCCCACAGGTTTGACGGGAGGAACACCGGGGAGCTGTTTTTT
16 | TRBJ2-2 | TRBD2 | TRBV7-9 | few | CASSNSGRTYTGELFF | TGTGCCAGCAGCAATAGCGGGAGGACTTACACCGGGGAGCTGTTTTTT
14 | TRBJ1-1 | NA | TRBV29-1 | many | CSVEGGGGYTEAFF | TGCAGCGTTGAAGGAGGGGGGGGTTACACTGAAGCTTTCTTT
14 | TRBJ2-7 | TRBD1 | TRBV7-9 | few | CASSLAQDRASQYF | TGTGCCAGCAGCTTAGCGCAGGACAGGGCGTCGCAGTACTTC
15 | TRBJ2-5 | NA | TRBV9 | NA | CASSFKEGEQETQYF | TGTGCCAGCAGCTTTAAAGAGGGGGAACAAGAGACCCAGTACTTC
14 | TRBJ2-1 | NA | TRBV24-1 | few | CATSDFTGWNEQFF | TGTGCCACCAGTGATTTCACAGGGTGGAATGAGCAGTTCTTC
15 | TRBJ2-1 | NA | TRBV9 | few | CASSASGTNGDEQFF | TGTGCCAGCAGCGCCTCCGGGACAAACGGCGATGAGCAGTTCTTC
20 | TRBJ1-3 | TRBD1 | TRBV9 | NA | CASSDTPTERQGAAGNTIYF | TGTGCCAGCAGCGATACTCCGACGGAGAGGCAGGGGGCTGCTGGAAACACCATATATTTT
17 | TRBJ1-5 | TRBD1 | TRBV7-2 | many | CASSPETGAGGNQPQHF | TGTGCCAGCAGCCCGGAGACAGGGGCAGGAGGCAATCAGCCCCAGCATTTT
13 | TRBJ1-1 | NA | TRBV9 | NA | CASSGTALAEAFF | TGTGCCAGCAGCGGGACCGCCCTCGCAGAAGCTTTCTTT